This TCR beta chain was sequenced in a study of blood T cells in healthy people across ages. Combining a sample-barcoded 5' primer with a J-beta primer mix, a second PCR ran for about 7 to 11 cycles. Each cDNA molecule received a tag from a template-switch adaptor that had 12 random nucleotides. TCRdb re-derived calls from the 5' RACE reads in MiXCR, one entry per CDR3 protein. The repertoire includes 710,000 or so distinct CDR3 sequences, 32% of them detected once, and 15% sits in the top ten. The study's findings and limits: There were more naive CD4+ cells and higher diversity in long-lived donors than in aged donors. Reliance upon unsorted PBMCs precluded definitive naive versus antigen-experienced comparison. TCR beta diversity per million T cells fell roughly linearly with age.

This CDR3 is built from 14 residues. V was trimmed by 6 bases and J by 4 bases, leaving 18 bases between them. Germline loops: CDR1 DFQATT, CDR2 SNEGSKA (reference sequence). For this clonotype: What it recognizes is unknown.

The sample was blood. The source of this sequence is a woman aged 80 or older in good health. The V call is TRBV20-1, the J call TRBJ1-1; D unresolved. CDR3 loop: CSAPARSPGTEAFF. CDR3 bases: TGCAGTGCCCCGGCACGCAGCCCTGGCACTGAAGCTTTCTTT.